The 27 T cell receptor beta chains below come from one sample, sequenced in a study of OX40 agonist ivuxolimab in advanced cancers. TCRdb's table, derived via immunoSEQ multiplex PCR, lists solely in-frame clones and lacks some. The sample has 28,000 or so clones, around 85% seen once. The material was CD4+ or CD8+ T cells sorted from blood, obtained in a trial of the OX40 agonist ivuxolimab. These receptors originate from an adult with an advanced solid tumor such as melanoma, head and neck, liver or kidney cancer.

The chain combines TRBV19 with TRBJ2-7; 7 bases agree with TRBD1. CDR3 length equals 13 residues. In germline, CDR1 is LNHDA, CDR2 SQIVND (reference sequence). V was clipped by 3 bases and J by 3 bases; unmatched bases: 2. Here the CDR3 reads CASSIRQGYEQYF. CDR3 nucleotide sequence: TGTGCCAGTAGTATTCGACAGGGCTACGAGCAGTACTTC. Combining the CDR3 with reference TRBV19 and TRBJ2-7 gives the whole variable domain DGGITQSPKYLFRKEGQNVTLSCEQNLNHDAMYWYRQDPGQGLRLIYYSQIVNDFQKGDIAEGYSVSREKKESFPLTVTSAQKNPTAFYLCASSIRQGYEQYFGPGTRLTVT.

The gene calls are TRBV19 and TRBJ2-3, with 10 bases that match TRBD1. The germline V gene has CDR1 LNHDA and CDR2 SQIVND (reference sequence). V gave up 3 bases and J gave up 3 bases; unmatched junction bases: 3. The CDR3 runs 15 residues. The CDR3 DNA is TGTGCCAGTAGTATGCGACAGGGGGCAACAGATACGCAGTATTTT. Translating it yields CASSMRQGATDTQYF.

The chain employs TRBV7-9 and TRBJ1-1, with 7 positions matching TRBD1. The CDR3 is 14 residues long. Looked up from germline, CDR1 is SEHNR and CDR2 is FQNEAQ (reference sequence). V lost 5 bases, J lost 1 base, and 4 bases stayed unmatched. This chain's CDR3 is CASSPGQTNTEAFF. CDR3 nucleotide sequence: TGTGCCAGCAGCCCGGGACAGACGAACACTGAAGCTTTCTTT. The whole variable domain, remainder taken from reference TRBV7-9 and TRBJ1-1, is DTGVSQNPRHKITKRGQNVTFRCDPISEHNRLYWYRQTLGQGPEFLTYFQNEAQLEKSRLLSDRFSAERPKGSFSTLEIQRTEQGDSAMYLCASSPGQTNTEAFFGQGTRLTVV.

This chain links TRBV2 with TRBJ2-7; 8 bases are a match to TRBD1. Germline CDR1 is SNHLY and CDR2 is FYNNEI. CDR3 size: 14 residues. Trimming removed 3 bases from V and 4 bases from J; junction bases left unmatched: 5. In nucleotides, the CDR3 is TGTGCCAGCAGTGATACAGGGGGTGCTTACGAGCAGTACTTC. Translating it yields CASSDTGGAYEQYF.

V usage is TRBV7-2 and J usage is TRBJ2-2, with D perhaps TRBD1 or TRBD2 (6 bases each). This CDR3 has 16 residues. The ends were cut back, 6 bases at V and 3 bases at J, with 17 bases in the middle. Per the germline V gene, CDR1 is SGHTA and CDR2 is FQGNSA. CDR3 nucleotide sequence: TGTGCCAGCAGTTATCCGGGGGCCCGTTACACCGGGGAGCTGTTTTTT. Its translation: CASSYPGARYTGELFF.

This chain uses TRBV18 with TRBJ2-1; maybe TRBD2 (5 bases). Germline lookup yields CDR1 KGHSH and CDR2 LQKENI. The CDR3 is made up of 15 amino acids. The germline V and J ends were trimmed by 7 bases and 3 bases, with 16 bases remaining between them. The CDR3 loop reads CASFLTKSIYNEQFF. Written as DNA, the CDR3 is TGTGCCAGCTTCCTGACTAAATCTATCTACAATGAGCAGTTCTTC.

The chain is built from TRBV27 and TRBJ1-1; weak D call: TRBD1 (5 bases). V dropped 5 bases and J dropped 0 bases, with 13 bases sitting between them. Germline CDR1 reads MNHEY; CDR2 reads SMNVEV (reference sequence). This CDR3 has 15 residues. CDR3 sequence reads: CASSETVLMNTEAFF. The CDR3 DNA follows: TGTGCCAGCAGTGAGACAGTTCTTATGAACACTGAAGCTTTCTTT.

The chain couples TRBV7-6 to TRBJ2-1; D might be TRBD2 (5 bases). The germline V and J ends were trimmed by 5 bases and 3 bases, with 8 bases remaining between them. Per germline, CDR1 SGHVS and CDR2 FNYEAQ. The CDR3 is 13 residues long. The CDR3 protein is CASSGEGYNEQFF. CDR3 in DNA: TGTGCCAGCAGCGGAGAGGGCTACAATGAGCAGTTCTTC. Based on the CDR3 plus reference TRBV7-6 and TRBJ2-1, the full variable domain is GAGVSQSPRYKVTKRGQDVALRCDPISGHVSLYWYRQALGQGPEFLTYFNYEAQQDKSGLPNDRFSAERPEGSISTLTIQRTEQRDSAMYRCASSGEGYNEQFFGPGTRLTVL.

This chain connects TRBV5-1 to TRBJ1-1; TRBD1 matches 10 bases. This CDR3 spans 16 amino acids. Trimming at V came to 2 bases and at J to 3 bases, leaving 7 bases not matched to a gene. Germline V gives CDR1 SGHRS, CDR2 YFSETQ. The CDR3 reads CASSLTNDRGHTEAFF. For the CDR3, the DNA is TGCGCCAGCAGCTTAACGAACGACAGGGGGCACACTGAAGCTTTCTTT.

The CDR3 sequence: CATSKVWDRGVPEAFF. The CDR3 bases are TGTGCCACCAGCAAGGTCTGGGACAGGGGCGTCCCTGAAGCTTTCTTT. This rearrangement joins TRBV15 to TRBJ1-1; TRBD1 agrees at 10 bases. The CDR3 covers 16 residues. Germline assignment: CDR1 LNHNV and CDR2 YYDKDF (reference sequence). V shed 4 bases and J 6 bases; nucleotides not matched to a gene: 11.

The sample holds one count of this clone. This chain uses TRBV28 with TRBJ2-5; D call uncertain. Trimming pared 8 bases from V and 5 bases from J, leaving 6 bases between. Germline V CDR1 and CDR2: MDHEN, SYDVKM. CDR3 length: 10 residues. The CDR3 DNA follows: TGTGCCAGCCGCCGGGAGACCCAGTACTTC. Encoded protein: CASRRETQYF.

The chain recombines TRBV4-1 with TRBJ2-1, with D uncertain. This CDR3 region has 13 residues. V was cut by 1 base and J by 5 bases, with 6 bases left in between. From germline, CDR1 is MGHRA and CDR2 YSYEKL. The CDR3 loop reads CASSQVGDNEQFF. The CDR3 region has the DNA TGCGCCAGCAGCCAAGTGGGTGACAATGAGCAGTTCTTC.

In this sample, this clone turned up a few times. This chain links TRBV7-9 with TRBJ2-7; D possibly uses TRBD1 or TRBD2 (6 bases each). Germline V gene data show CDR1 as SEHNR and CDR2 as FQNEAQ (reference sequence). Trimming removed 2 bases from V and 6 bases from J, with 17 bases in between. This CDR3 has 15 residues. Here the CDR3 reads CASSLFYSGAGEQYF. In nucleotides, the CDR3 is TGTGCCAGCAGCTTATTTTATTCGGGGGCAGGCGAGCAGTACTTC.

This chain uses TRBV18 with TRBJ2-7; no reliable D call. Germline V gene data show CDR1 as KGHSH and CDR2 as LQKENI. This CDR3 spans 17 amino acids. Trimming removed 3 bases at V and 2 bases at J, with 20 bases between. The CDR3 reads CASSPSTFPTLAYEQYF. CDR3 coding DNA: TGTGCCAGCTCACCGTCGACTTTTCCTACCCTCGCCTACGAGCAGTACTTC.

V is TRBV6-5 and J is TRBJ1-2; possibly TRBD1 for D (5 bases). Germline CDR1 is MNHEY and CDR2 is SVGAGI. CDR3 length: 15 amino acids. Trimming took off 0 bases at V and 4 bases at J, with 12 bases between the two ends. The CDR3 coding sequence is TGTGCCAGCAGTTACTCTCGGGGGGAGAGCTATGGCTACACCTTC. It yields the protein CASSYSRGESYGYTF.

The chain links TRBV27 to TRBJ2-1, with 14 positions matching TRBD2. The V segment lost 5 bases and the J segment 8 bases; nucleotides outside the gene matches: 5. This CDR3 region has 15 residues. Germline V gene sequence: CDR1 MNHEY, CDR2 SMNVEV (reference sequence). As DNA, the CDR3 is TGTGCCAGCAGTGTGGGGACTAGCGGGAGAGATGAGCAGTTCTTC. Amino acids: CASSVGTSGRDEQFF.

The chain carries TRBV28 and TRBJ1-2, with 8 bases that match TRBD1. V shed 4 bases, J shed 2 bases, and the junction held 15 bases outside the gene matches. The CDR3 has 18 residues. The V gene's germline CDR1 is MDHEN and CDR2 SYDVKM. As DNA, the CDR3 is TGTGCCAGCAGTTCCGCCCCGGGACAGGATATGTGGAACTATGGCTACACCTTC. Translating it yields CASSSAPGQDMWNYGYTF.

This rearrangement joins TRBV13 to TRBJ2-7; TRBD1 is a possible D gene (6 bases). Between the trimmed V and J ends, which lost 3 bases and 3 bases, there was a span of 15 bases. Germline V gene data show CDR1 as PRHDT and CDR2 as FYEKMQ (reference sequence). The CDR3 runs 15 residues. The CDR3 loop is CASSFDTEGDYEQYF. CDR3 nucleotides: TGTGCCAGCAGCTTTGATACTGAGGGGGACTACGAGCAGTACTTC.

This chain connects TRBV19 to TRBJ2-1, with D perhaps matching TRBD1 (5 bases). CDR3 length equals 14 residues. V gave up 6 bases and J gave up 2 bases, with 11 bases separating them. CDR1 is LNHDA and CDR2 is SQIVND in the germline V gene (reference sequence). Here the CDR3 reads CASSPRVPYNEQFF. Written as DNA, the CDR3 is TGTGCCAGTAGCCCCAGGGTACCCTACAATGAGCAGTTCTTC.

The rearrangement links TRBV4-1 to TRBJ2-1, with D possibly being TRBD1 (6 bases). The CDR3 runs 18 residues. The V gene lost 1 base and the J gene lost 4 bases, with 20 bases spanning the gap. Germline CDR1 and CDR2: MGHRA and YSYEKL. The CDR3 is CASSQAALQDSLYNEQFF. CDR3 nucleotide sequence: TGCGCCAGCAGCCAAGCCGCACTACAGGACAGCCTGTACAATGAGCAGTTCTTC.

V usage is TRBV7-9 and J usage is TRBJ1-2; 11 bases agree with TRBD1. J gave up 7 bases and V 5 bases, and 3 bases lay outside the gene matches. The CDR3 length is 13 residues. Germline V gene sequence: CDR1 SEHNR, CDR2 FQNEAQ (reference sequence). The CDR3 DNA is TGTGCCAGCAGCAAAGGACAGGGGGCTGGCTACACCTTC. This sequence encodes CASSKGQGAGYTF.

CDR3 loop: CASSGDRGLGERETQYF. For the CDR3, the DNA is TGCGCCAGCAGCGGCGACAGGGGGCTGGGAGAAAGGGAGACCCAGTACTTC. This chain joins TRBV5-1 and TRBJ2-5, with 10 positions matching TRBD1. V shed 4 bases, J shed 5 bases, and the junction held 14 bases outside the gene matches. The germline CDR1 and CDR2 sequences are SGHRS and YFSETQ. This CDR3 region has 17 residues.

The V gene is TRBV6-1, the J gene TRBJ1-5; 7 positions match TRBD1. The trim removed 2 bases at V and 2 bases at J, leaving 3 bases unmatched. Looked up from germline, CDR1 is MNHNS and CDR2 is SASEGT. This CDR3 is 15 amino acids long. The CDR3 coding sequence is TGTGCCAGCAGTGAAAGAGGGACAGGCAATCAGCCCCAGCATTTT. The encoded protein is CASSERGTGNQPQHF.

V usage is TRBV6-5 and J usage is TRBJ2-1; D perhaps matches TRBD2 (6 bases). The CDR3 length is 15 residues. The germline V gene has CDR1 MNHEY and CDR2 SVGAGI. The V gene lost 4 bases and the J gene lost 1 base, with 11 bases spanning the gap. DNA of the CDR3: TGTGCCAGCAGTTCCGCGGGGATTTCCTACAATGAGCAGTTCTTC. Encoded protein: CASSSAGISYNEQFF.

Note on this clone: The same CDR3 can be traced to other DNA sequences in this sample. This sequence joins TRBV7-2 and TRBJ2-1, with TRBD2 matching over 9 bases. V lost 2 bases, J lost 2 bases, and 1 base stayed unmatched. CDR3 length: 15 amino acids. Germline V gene lookup returns CDR1 SGHTA and CDR2 FQGNSA. CDR3 coding DNA: TGTGCCAGCAGCTTAACTAGCGGGCCCTACAATGAGCAGTTCTTC. It codes for CASSLTSGPYNEQFF.

The V and J genes are TRBV7-9 and TRBJ1-5; no clear D gene. Trimming cost V 5 bases and J 1 base, with 18 bases left between them. This CDR3 region has 17 residues. Germline lookup yields CDR1 SEHNR and CDR2 FQNEAQ (reference sequence). The DNA of the CDR3 is TGTGCCAGCAGCCCCACCCCGTTGCTAGGCAGCAATCAGCCCCAGCATTTT. As protein: CASSPTPLLGSNQPQHF.

This chain joins TRBV10-3 and TRBJ2-2, with 8 bases identical to TRBD1. V was pared by 0 bases and J by 2 bases, with 2 bases of the junction left unmatched. The CDR3 runs 16 residues. The germline V gene has CDR1 ENHRY and CDR2 SYGVKD. CDR3 DNA sequence: TGTGCCATCAGTGAGTCTGGGACAGGAAACACCGGGGAGCTGTTTTTT. Protein: CAISESGTGNTGELFF.